These 20 T cell receptor beta chains originate from one sample sequenced in a study of blood T cell repertoires in COVID-19. Profiled with immunoSEQ multiplex PCR; TCRdb holds only in-frame clones, not every one. The table has roughly 17,000 clones, 80% to 90% seen once. The sequencing sample was made of peripheral blood. The origin of the receptors is a human donor in a cohort sampled during active COVID-19.

A word on this clone: One junction end disagrees with the germline gene, perhaps due to a read error. This chain connects TRBV7-7 to TRBJ1-1, with D perhaps TRBD1 (5 bases). Per the germline V gene, CDR1 is SSHAT and CDR2 is FNYEAQ (reference sequence). The CDR3 consists of 13 residues. In DNA form, the CDR3 reads TGTGCTAGCAGCTTACGGCAGGGAACTGAAGCTTTCTTT. This codes for CASSLRQGTEAFF.

The V call is TRBV9, the J call TRBJ1-5; TRBD1 agrees at 11 bases. With 4 bases clipped from V and 0 bases from J, the junction kept 6 bases outside the gene matches. The CDR3 consists of 17 residues. Germline loops: CDR1 SGDLS, CDR2 YYNGEE. CDR3 sequence reads: CASSPGQGAASNQPQHF. The CDR3 coding sequence is TGTGCCAGCAGCCCCGGACAGGGGGCGGCTAGCAATCAGCCCCAGCATTTT. The complete variable domain, with remaining parts taken from reference TRBV9 and TRBJ1-5, reads DSGVTQTPKHLITATGQRVTLRCSPRSGDLSVYWYQQSLDQGLQFLIQYYNGEERAKGNILERFSAQQFPDLHSELNLSSLELGDSALYFCASSPGQGAASNQPQHFGDGTRLSIL.

The chain uses TRBV3-1 (or the pseudogene TRBV3-2) and TRBJ2-7; 14 bases agree with TRBD2. The V gene's germline CDR1 is LGHDT and CDR2 YNNKEL (reference sequence). V trimming: 4 bases; J trimming: 4 bases; junction bases outside the gene matches: 3. The CDR3 extends over 15 amino acids. CDR3 in amino acids: CASSLRTSGRYEQYF. The CDR3 nucleotides are TGTGCCAGCAGCCTCCGGACTAGCGGGAGGTACGAGCAGTACTTC.

This clone was observed once. The V gene is TRBV28, the J gene TRBJ1-1; 7 bases agree with TRBD1. This CDR3 is built from 17 residues. The junction had 9 bases not matched to a gene; V was cut back by 2 bases and J by 0 bases. Per the germline V gene, CDR1 is MDHEN and CDR2 is SYDVKM. The chain's CDR3 is CASSLRTTGLMNTEAFF. CDR3 nucleotides: TGTGCCAGCAGTTTAAGAACGACAGGGCTTATGAACACTGAAGCTTTCTTT. Filled out from reference TRBV28 and TRBJ1-1, the complete variable domain reads DVKVTQSSRYLVKRTGEKVFLECVQDMDHENMFWYRQDPGLGLRLIYFSYDVKMKEKGDIPEGYSVSREKKERFSLILESASTNQTSMYLCASSLRTTGLMNTEAFFGQGTRLTVV.

The chain employs TRBV7-6 and TRBJ2-7; D gene unclear. Trimming cost V 2 bases and J 5 bases, with 13 bases left between them. The CDR3 spans 14 residues. CDR1 is SGHVS, CDR2 FNYEAQ, per germline. This CDR3 reads CASSLNTGRNEQYF. DNA for the CDR3: TGTGCCAGCAGCTTAAATACGGGTAGGAACGAGCAGTACTTC.

The rearrangement links TRBV6-2 or TRBV6-3 to TRBJ2-1; D unresolved. The CDR3 covers 13 residues. From germline, CDR1 is MNHEY and CDR2 SVGEGT. V lost 5 bases and J 6 bases, leaving 11 bases between the germline ends. The CDR3 DNA reads as TGTGCCAGCAGTGTACTCATTGGCAATGAGCAGTTCTTC. Protein sequence: CASSVLIGNEQFF.

This clone was counted once. The chain recombines TRBV12-3 or TRBV12-4 with TRBJ1-2; no clear D gene. The CDR3 totals 13 residues. Trimming took 6 bases from V and 7 from J, leaving 15 bases between them. This chain's CDR3 is CASSRDTRGGYTF. In nucleotides, the CDR3 is TGTGCCAGCAGCCGAGACACTAGAGGTGGCTACACCTTC.

The chain joins TRBV11-1 to TRBJ1-1; D is undetermined. The CDR3 length is 16 residues. CDR1 is SGHAT, CDR2 FQDESV, per germline (reference sequence). V was clipped by 4 bases and J by 1 base, with 16 bases between them. CDR3: CASSSPPGRQNTEAFF. In nucleotides, the CDR3 is TGTGCCAGCAGCTCCCCCCCTGGTAGACAGAACACTGAAGCTTTCTTT.

The V and J genes are TRBV7-2 and TRBJ2-1; 8 bases align to TRBD1. CDR1 is SGHTA, CDR2 FQGNSA, per germline. CDR3 length equals 15 residues. V lost 5 bases to trimming and J lost 3 bases; unmatched junction nucleotides: 6. The CDR3 region has the DNA TGTGCCAGCAGCCTAAGGACAGGGTACTACAATGAGCAGTTCTTC. Its translation is CASSLRTGYYNEQFF.

This rearrangement joins TRBV12-3 or TRBV12-4 to TRBJ2-1; D might be TRBD2 (5 bases). The ends were cut back, 1 base at V and 7 bases at J, with 5 bases in the middle. The CDR3 runs 12 residues. CDR3 residues: CASSLGGNEQFF. The CDR3 bases are TGTGCCAGCAGTTTAGGAGGGAATGAGCAGTTCTTC.

V is TRBV2 and J is TRBJ2-6, with 9 bases that match TRBD1. This CDR3 has 15 amino acids. V trimming: 8 bases; J trimming: 2 bases; junction bases outside the gene matches: 4. The V gene's germline CDR1 is SNHLY and CDR2 FYNNEI. The CDR3 here is CASGTGQAGANVLTF. Written as DNA, the CDR3 is TGTGCCAGCGGGACAGGGCAAGCTGGGGCCAACGTCCTGACTTTC.

The count of this clone is one. The genes are TRBV5-1 and TRBJ2-3; TRBD1 is a possible D gene (5 bases). From germline, CDR1 is SGHRS and CDR2 YFSETQ. CDR3 length: 15 amino acids. The ends were cut back, 2 bases at V and 2 bases at J, with 12 bases in the middle. The CDR3 is CASSFGQLLTDTQYF. DNA of the CDR3: TGCGCCAGCAGCTTCGGACAATTACTCACAGATACGCAGTATTTT.

The chain combines TRBV6-5 with TRBJ1-1, with 8 positions matching TRBD1. Per germline, CDR1 MNHEY and CDR2 SVGAGI. V lost 10 bases, J lost 0 bases, and 10 bases stayed unmatched. The CDR3 is 15 residues long. The CDR3 is CATGRGPNLNTEAFF. CDR3 nucleotide sequence: TGTGCCACCGGCAGGGGGCCCAATTTGAACACTGAAGCTTTCTTT.

CDR3 sequence reads: CASSYERTSSYEQYF. The CDR3, as DNA: TGTGCCAGCAGTTACGAGCGGACTAGCTCCTACGAGCAGTACTTC. The chain is built from TRBV6-5 and TRBJ2-7, with 7 bases fitting TRBD2. CDR3 length equals 15 residues. CDR1 is MNHEY and CDR2 is SVGAGI in the germline V gene. Trimming at V came to 2 bases and at J to 0 bases, leaving 4 bases not matched to a gene.

V gene TRBV28 combines with J gene TRBJ2-7; 9 bases fit TRBD1. V shed 1 base and J 1 base; nucleotides not matched to a gene: 5. CDR1 is MDHEN and CDR2 is SYDVKM in the germline V gene. The CDR3 contains 16 residues. The CDR3, as DNA: TGTGCCAGCAGTTTATACAGGGGGCGAAGTTCCTACGAGCAGTACTTC. Protein sequence: CASSLYRGRSSYEQYF.

The chain combines TRBV12-3 or TRBV12-4 with TRBJ2-6, with D possibly matching TRBD2 (5 bases). The ends were cut back, 5 bases at V and 9 bases at J, with 8 bases in the middle. The CDR3 is made up of 12 amino acids. CDR3 residues: CASSPGSNVLTF. CDR3 DNA sequence: TGTGCCAGCAGTCCGGGGAGCAACGTCCTGACTTTC.

The rearrangement links TRBV18 to TRBJ2-2, with D unclear. The V gene lost 1 base and the J gene lost 8 bases, with 17 bases spanning the gap. Germline V gene data show CDR1 as KGHSH and CDR2 as LQKENI. This CDR3 contains 16 residues. The CDR3 region has the DNA TGTGCCAGCTCACCACTAAGCTTGGTATTAAAAGGGGAGCTGTTTTTT. This sequence encodes CASSPLSLVLKGELFF.

The chain is built from TRBV7-2 and TRBJ2-2; 8 positions agree with TRBD1. V gave up 3 bases and J gave up 6 bases; unmatched junction bases: 9. Germline-derived CDR1 and CDR2 are SGHTA and FQGNSA. The CDR3 has 16 residues. This chain's CDR3 is CASSFLGQGSPGELFF. The CDR3 DNA sequence: TGTGCCAGCAGCTTTCTTGGACAGGGCAGCCCCGGGGAGCTGTTTTTT.

The rearrangement joins TRBV3-1 (or the pseudogene TRBV3-2) to TRBJ1-4, with TRBD1 as a possible D gene (6 bases). Trimming cost V 4 bases and J 10 bases, with 13 bases left between them. The CDR3 contains 13 residues. CDR1 and CDR2 from the germline V gene are LGHDT and YNNKEL (reference sequence). CDR3 amino acids: CASSLPVRGKLFF. The CDR3 region has the DNA TGTGCCAGCAGCCTGCCCGTCAGGGGAAAACTGTTTTTT.

The gene calls are TRBV6-1 and TRBJ2-1; TRBD2 aligns across 8 bases. Germline CDR1 and CDR2: MNHNS and SASEGT. The V gene end was trimmed by 2 bases and the J gene end by 0 bases; junction bases not matched to a gene: 3. The CDR3 spans 16 residues. The CDR3: CASSESGGGSYNEQFF. The CDR3 coding sequence is TGTGCCAGCAGTGAATCCGGGGGGGGCTCCTACAATGAGCAGTTCTTC.